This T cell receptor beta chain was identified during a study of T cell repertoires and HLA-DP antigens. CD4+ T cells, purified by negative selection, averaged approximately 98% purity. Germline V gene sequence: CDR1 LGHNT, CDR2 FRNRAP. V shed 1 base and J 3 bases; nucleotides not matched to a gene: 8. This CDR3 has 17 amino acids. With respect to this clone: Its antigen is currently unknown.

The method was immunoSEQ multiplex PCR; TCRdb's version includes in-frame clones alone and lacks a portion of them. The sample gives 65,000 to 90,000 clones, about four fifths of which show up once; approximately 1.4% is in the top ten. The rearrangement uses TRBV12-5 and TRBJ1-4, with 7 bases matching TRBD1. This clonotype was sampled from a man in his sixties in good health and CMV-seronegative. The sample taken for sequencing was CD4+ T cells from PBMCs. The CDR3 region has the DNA TGTGCTAGTGGTTTGGGACAGGGCGCTGATCCTAATGAAAAACTGTTTTTT. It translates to CASGLGQGADPNEKLFF.